The TCR beta chain under discussion was sequenced for a study of siplizumab effects on memory and regulatory T cells. Study results and limitations: Roughly 80-96% of proliferating CD4+ or CD8+ clones defied assignment to a naive or memory phenotype. A major contribution to the alloresponse seemed to be made by naive T cells, which seemed more diverse than memory cells. Proliferating Tregs from siplizumab cultures lacked functional confirmation of suppression. Tracing alloreactive clones into unstimulated subsets worked for only a minor fraction of them.

Trimming cost V 1 base and J 0 bases; bases outside gene matches: 9. Germline CDR1 is SGHTA and CDR2 is FQGTGA. CDR3 length: 18 amino acids. Method: immunoSEQ multiplex PCR; TCRdb's copy keeps in-frame clones and lacks some. This sample has 60,000 to 70,000 clones, with roughly 88% found just once. As for this clone: Antigen specificity is unknown.

The sequencing sample was made of Tregs sorted from blood. The V call is TRBV7-3, the J call TRBJ2-1; 7 nucleotides agree with TRBD2. The clonotype comes from a human donor in good health. The CDR3 is CASSLMGGLADSYNEQFF. The CDR3 nucleotides read TGTGCCAGCAGCTTAATGGGAGGTCTAGCGGACTCCTACAATGAGCAGTTCTTC.